Listed below are T cell receptor beta chains from one sample, sequenced in a study of T cells expressing NK-cell markers. TCRdb reprocessed the 5' RACE reads and reports one entry per CDR3 protein, with no DNA. The listing records roughly 300,000 distinct CDR3 sequences. Sequenced sample: blood T cells: a sorted CD56 or NKG2C T cell subset, CD4+ or CD8+ T cells, or bulk PBMC T cells (not recorded which). The receptors originated from a woman between 18 and 69 years old in good health. Both conserved end residues are part of each CDR3. Each record gives: V gene, J gene, CDR3 protein.

>TRBV3-1|TRBJ2-3
CASSPLITGGTDTQYF
>TRBV5-5|TRBJ1-5
CASSLWEVSNQPQHF
>TRBV12-3/TRBV12-4|TRBJ1-2
CASRPGRRLGYGYTF
>TRBV4-3|TRBJ2-1
CASSQDPLAGVYEQFF
>TRBV29-1|TRBJ2-5
CSVEEGQGFRETQYF
>TRBV5-1|TRBJ2-7
CASTDSVGYEQYF
>TRBV3-1|TRBJ1-2
CASSQGDYGYTF
>TRBV5-1|TRBJ2-3
CASSLYQDTQYF
>TRBV5-6|TRBJ2-7
CASSPGRGTYYEQYF
>TRBV5-1|TRBJ2-3
CASSLLVAGADTQYF
>TRBV5-6|TRBJ2-5
CASSLWAGQETQYF
>TRBV12-3/TRBV12-4|TRBJ2-1
CASSRTGAYNEQFF
>TRBV5-1|TRBJ1-2
CASSLAGYGYTF
>TRBV20-1|TRBJ2-1
CSAISGGNEQFF
>TRBV6-1|TRBJ2-7
CASSARTGGISYEQYF
>TRBV3-1|TRBJ1-5
CASSQERGGKQPQHF
>TRBV15|TRBJ1-5
CATSRYFGGERQPQHF
>TRBV4-2|TRBJ1-4
CASSQDGTTTNEKLFF
>TRBV5-1|TRBJ2-1
CASSLILAGEQFF
>TRBV12-3/TRBV12-4|TRBJ2-4
CASSLWGGAKNIQYF
>TRBV7-2|TRBJ2-2
CASSPRRSNTGELFF
>TRBV4-3|TRBJ2-7
CASSQVGASGSYEQYF
>TRBV12-3/TRBV12-4|TRBJ1-3
CASSLWGSSGNTIYF
>TRBV30|TRBJ1-1
CAWDRGWNTEAFF
>TRBV6-2/TRBV6-3|TRBJ2-7
CASSYYHGRLGREQYF
>TRBV10-2|TRBJ1-4
CASSELGQGSEKLFF
>TRBV5-1|TRBJ1-1
CASKGAAEGTEAFF
>TRBV7-9|TRBJ2-5
CASGYLEETQYF
>TRBV29-1|TRBJ2-1
CSVDWSSGLSSYNEQFF
>TRBV10-3|TRBJ2-7
CAIRSGTGPPIREYF
>TRBV20-1|TRBJ1-1
CSARSTGGFMNTEAFF
>TRBV5-1|TRBJ2-3
CASSLRPGIRTDTQYF
>TRBV7-2|TRBJ2-5
CASSFRQRETQYF
>TRBV20-1|TRBJ2-7
CSAREGIAGPYEQYF
>TRBV9|TRBJ2-1
CASSVIGSSYNEQFF
>TRBV5-5|TRBJ2-2
CASSLVNTGELFF
>TRBV15|TRBJ2-7
CATSREEGAYEQYF
>TRBV4-3|TRBJ2-1
CASSQEAYNEQFF
>TRBV20-1|TRBJ2-1
CSASGGTSGRPTTYNEQFF
>TRBV12-3/TRBV12-4|TRBJ2-3
CASSPLAGWTDTQYF
>TRBV28|TRBJ2-7
CASSLSSYEQYF
>TRBV9|TRBJ2-3
CASSAQLDVGGTQYF
>TRBV29-1|TRBJ1-1
CSANRDTEAFF
>TRBV11-1|TRBJ2-1
CASSRRPSGASSSYNEQFF
>TRBV5-1|TRBJ2-3
CASSLTASSTDTQYF
>TRBV7-2|TRBJ2-7
CASSLSGQVGEQYF
>TRBV19|TRBJ2-1
CASSIRDPVLREQFF
>TRBV12-3/TRBV12-4|TRBJ2-7
CASSLVGTSYYEQYF
>TRBV19|TRBJ1-1
CASKAGKGNTEAFF
>TRBV20-1|TRBJ1-5
CSATGGMSNQPQHF
>TRBV18|TRBJ2-5
CASSPGTVLRGETQYF
>TRBV20-1|TRBJ2-1
CSAASAGGAYNEQFF